This T cell receptor beta chain was documented in a study of blood T cell repertoires in COVID-19. Looking at the study overall: Samples representing acute and convalescent COVID-19 were sourced from the United States, Italy and Spain. Sample material is recorded as cDNA or gDNA derived from T cells, B-cell-depleted T cells, or PBMCs.

There are a few counts of this clone. In the source study's methods: Quantification of nucleated cells was approximated via reference gene primer amplification. The protocol was immunoSEQ multiplex PCR, while the TCRdb copy is restricted to in-frame clones and leaves out a portion. The V and J calls and clone size come from that table; D and trimming were worked out from the DNA. The sample carries roughly 120,000 clones, approximately 80% recorded once. The J segment lost 0 bases and the V segment lost 3 bases, leaving 9 bases of the junction unmatched. Germline V gene sequence: CDR1 SGDLS, CDR2 YYNGEE. The CDR3 runs to 17 residues.

The sequence derives from a woman aged 45-59 years with acute or convalescent COVID-19. The sequenced sample consisted of peripheral blood. The rearrangement joins TRBV9 to TRBJ1-3; 7 bases match TRBD1. Written as DNA, the CDR3 is TGTGCCAGCAGCGCCCGGGACAGCAGCCACTCTGGAAACACCATATATTTT. Its translation: CASSARDSSHSGNTIYF.